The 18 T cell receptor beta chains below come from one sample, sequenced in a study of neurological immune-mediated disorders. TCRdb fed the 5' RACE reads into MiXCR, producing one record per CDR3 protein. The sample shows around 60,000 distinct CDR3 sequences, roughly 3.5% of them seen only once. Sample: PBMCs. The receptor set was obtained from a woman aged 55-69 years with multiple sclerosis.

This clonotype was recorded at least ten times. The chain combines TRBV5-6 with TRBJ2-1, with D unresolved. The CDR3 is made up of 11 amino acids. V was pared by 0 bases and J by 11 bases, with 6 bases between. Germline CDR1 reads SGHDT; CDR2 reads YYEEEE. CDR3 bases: TGTGCCAGCAGCTTGGTAGGTCAGCAGTTCTTC. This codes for CASSLVGQQFF.

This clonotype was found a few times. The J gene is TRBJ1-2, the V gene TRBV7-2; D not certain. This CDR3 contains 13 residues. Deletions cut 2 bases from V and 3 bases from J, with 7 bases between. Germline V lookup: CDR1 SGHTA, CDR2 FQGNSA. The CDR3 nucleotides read TGTGCCAGCAGCTTACAAGAATACTATGGCTACACCTTC. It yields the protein CASSLQEYYGYTF.

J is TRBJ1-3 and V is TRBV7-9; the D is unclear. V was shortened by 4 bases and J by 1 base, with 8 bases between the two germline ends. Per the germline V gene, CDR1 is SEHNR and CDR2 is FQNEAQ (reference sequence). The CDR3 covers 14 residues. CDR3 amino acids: CASSSSESGNTIYF. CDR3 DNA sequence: TGTGCCAGCAGCTCGTCCGAATCTGGAAACACCATATATTTT.

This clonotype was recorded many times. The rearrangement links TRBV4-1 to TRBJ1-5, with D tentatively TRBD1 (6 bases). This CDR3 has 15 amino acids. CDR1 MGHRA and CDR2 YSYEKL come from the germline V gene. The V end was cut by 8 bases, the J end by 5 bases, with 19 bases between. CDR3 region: CASGLNRDIYQPQHF. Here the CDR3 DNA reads TGCGCCAGCGGACTAAACCGGGACATTTATCAGCCCCAGCATTTT.

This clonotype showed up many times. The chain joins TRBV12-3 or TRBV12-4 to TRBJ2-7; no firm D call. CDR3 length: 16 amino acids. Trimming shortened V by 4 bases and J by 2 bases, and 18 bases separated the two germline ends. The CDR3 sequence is CASSSQVTHPTYEQYF. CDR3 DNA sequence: TGTGCCAGCAGTTCCCAGGTCACACACCCTACCTACGAGCAGTACTTC.

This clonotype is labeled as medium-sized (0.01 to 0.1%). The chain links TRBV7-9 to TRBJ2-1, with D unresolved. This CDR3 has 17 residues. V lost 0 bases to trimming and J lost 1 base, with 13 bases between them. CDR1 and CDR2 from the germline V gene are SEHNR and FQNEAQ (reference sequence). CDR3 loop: CASSLALRTLSYNEQFF. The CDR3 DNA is TGTGCCAGCAGCTTAGCCCTAAGGACCCTTTCCTACAATGAGCAGTTCTTC.

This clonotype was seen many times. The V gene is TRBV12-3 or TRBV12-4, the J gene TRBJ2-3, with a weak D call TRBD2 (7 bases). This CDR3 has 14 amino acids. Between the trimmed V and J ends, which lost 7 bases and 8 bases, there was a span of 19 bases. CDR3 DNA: TGTGCCAGCATCCTACAGGGTAGGGAGGGTACGCAGTATTTT. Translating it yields CASILQGREGTQYF.

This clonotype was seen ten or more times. Here the CDR3 DNA reads TGTGCCAGCAGCTTCCAGGGAATCGCCTACGAGCAGTACTTC. As protein: CASSFQGIAYEQYF. This chain connects TRBV7-8 to TRBJ2-7; D may be TRBD1 (5 bases). The germline V and J ends were trimmed by 3 bases and 2 bases, with 11 bases remaining between them. This CDR3 is built from 14 residues. The V gene's germline CDR1 is SGHVS and CDR2 FQNEAQ.

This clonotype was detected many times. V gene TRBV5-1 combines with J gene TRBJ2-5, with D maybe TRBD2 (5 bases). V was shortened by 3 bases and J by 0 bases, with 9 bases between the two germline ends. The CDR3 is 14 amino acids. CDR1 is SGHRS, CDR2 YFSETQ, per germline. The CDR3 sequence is CASSWTGNQETQYF. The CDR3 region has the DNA TGCGCCAGCAGCTGGACCGGGAACCAAGAGACCCAGTACTTC.

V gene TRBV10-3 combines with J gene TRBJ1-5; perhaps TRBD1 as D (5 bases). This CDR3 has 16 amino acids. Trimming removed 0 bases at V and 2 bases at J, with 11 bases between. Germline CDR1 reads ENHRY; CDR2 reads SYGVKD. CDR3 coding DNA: TGTGCCATCAGTGAGTCGGGGCAGGGAGGCAATCAGCCCCAGCATTTT. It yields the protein CAISESGQGGNQPQHF.

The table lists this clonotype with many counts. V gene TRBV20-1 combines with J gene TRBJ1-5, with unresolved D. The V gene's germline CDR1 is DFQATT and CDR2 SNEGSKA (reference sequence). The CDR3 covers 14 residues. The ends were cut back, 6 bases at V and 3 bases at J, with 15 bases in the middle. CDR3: CSATLGRYNQPQHF. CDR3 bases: TGCAGTGCGACTCTTGGTCGTTACAATCAGCCCCAGCATTTT.

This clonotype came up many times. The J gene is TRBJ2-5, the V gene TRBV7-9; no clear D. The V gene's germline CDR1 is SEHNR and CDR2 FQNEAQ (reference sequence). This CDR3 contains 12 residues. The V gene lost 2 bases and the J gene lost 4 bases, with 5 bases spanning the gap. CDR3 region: CASSLSRETQYF. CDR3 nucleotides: TGTGCCAGCAGCTTAAGTAGAGAGACCCAGTACTTC.

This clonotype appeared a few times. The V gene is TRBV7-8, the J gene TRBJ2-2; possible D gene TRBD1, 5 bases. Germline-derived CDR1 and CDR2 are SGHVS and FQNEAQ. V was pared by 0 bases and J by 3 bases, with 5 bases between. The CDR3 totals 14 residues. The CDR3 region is CASSLAGHTGELFF. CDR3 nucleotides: TGTGCCAGCAGCTTAGCGGGGCACACCGGGGAGCTGTTTTTT.

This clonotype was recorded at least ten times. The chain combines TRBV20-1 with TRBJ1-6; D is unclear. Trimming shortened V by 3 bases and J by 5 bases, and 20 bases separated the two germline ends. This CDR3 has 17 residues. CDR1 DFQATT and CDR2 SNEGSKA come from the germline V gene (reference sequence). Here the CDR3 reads CSASNRRHARNNSPLHF. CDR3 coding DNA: TGCAGTGCTAGTAACCGACGCCACGCGCGGAATAATTCACCCCTCCACTTT.

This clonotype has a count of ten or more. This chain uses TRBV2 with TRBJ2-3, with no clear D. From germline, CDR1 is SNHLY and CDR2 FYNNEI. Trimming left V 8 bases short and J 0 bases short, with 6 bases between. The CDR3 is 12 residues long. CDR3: CASGSSTDTQYF. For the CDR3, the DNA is TGTGCCAGCGGTTCAAGCACAGATACGCAGTATTTT.

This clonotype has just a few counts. The CDR3 coding sequence is TGCAGTGCTAGAGACCGACGCGGGGCCCTCTACGAGCAGTACTTC. It yields the protein CSARDRRGALYEQYF. The chain carries TRBV20-1 and TRBJ2-7; tentative D call: TRBD2 (6 bases). Trimming removed 0 bases at V and 3 bases at J, with 15 bases between. CDR1 and CDR2 (germline): DFQATT, SNEGSKA (reference sequence). This CDR3 region has 15 residues.

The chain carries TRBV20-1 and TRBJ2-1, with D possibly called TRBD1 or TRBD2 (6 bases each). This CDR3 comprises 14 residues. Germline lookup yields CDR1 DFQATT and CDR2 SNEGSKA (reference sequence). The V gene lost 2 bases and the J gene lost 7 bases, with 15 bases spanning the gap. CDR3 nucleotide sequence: TGCAGTGCTAGAATTGGTGGGGGGCCGAATGAGCAGTTCTTC. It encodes CSARIGGGPNEQFF.

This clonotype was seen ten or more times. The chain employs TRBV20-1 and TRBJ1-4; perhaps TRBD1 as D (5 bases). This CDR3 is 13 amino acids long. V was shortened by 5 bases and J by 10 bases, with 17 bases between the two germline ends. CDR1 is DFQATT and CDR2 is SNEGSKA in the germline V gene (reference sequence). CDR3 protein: CSAGASGDGKLFF. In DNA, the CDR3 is TGCAGTGCTGGTGCCAGTGGGGACGGAAAACTGTTTTTT.